The source of this TCR beta chain is a study of CD8 T cells in ankylosing spondylitis. Study results and limitations: What appeared characteristic of ankylosing spondylitis blood was a TCR beta motif of about eight highly homologous variants. Disease-associated clones were CD8+ and fairly uncommon in peripheral blood. In synovial fluid and blood from reactive arthritis, some motif variants were previously reported. It was reported that disease-linked clones were significantly enriched in matched ankylosing spondylitis synovial fluid.

Each CDR3 protein is one row after TCRdb ran MiXCR on the 5' RACE reads. The sample has roughly 230,000 distinct CDR3 sequences, about 11% seen once. Comments on this clonotype: Its antigen is not known.

The clonotype originates from a male donor with ankylosing spondylitis or in good health (not recorded which). What was sequenced was blood, either unsorted or a sorted T cell fraction (not recorded which).

The CDR3 nucleotides are TGTGCCAGCAGTTTCGGGACGGGAGCCGAGCAGTACTTC. It yields the protein CASSFGTGAEQYF. The chain has TRBV27 and TRBJ2-7, with a weak D call TRBD2 (6 bases). This CDR3 has 13 amino acids. V lost 3 bases and J 6 bases, leaving 12 bases between the germline ends. The germline V gene encodes CDR1 MNHEY and CDR2 SMNVEV (reference sequence).